This T cell receptor (beta chain) was sequenced in a study of T cell responses to AZD1222 COVID-19 vaccine. Study conclusions and caveats: Repertoire collection took place solely once the T cell response had peaked. Clonal diversity may have been underestimated, and the donors were mostly white British, with more females than males.

Here immunoSEQ multiplex PCR was the method, and the copy in TCRdb shows in-frame clones only, minus some. The sample includes about 94,000 clones, around 90% of them seen just once. Of note for this clone: The antigen remains unidentified.

Deletions cut 3 bases from V and 4 bases from J, with 12 bases between. The CDR3 totals 14 residues. CDR1 is SEHNR, CDR2 FQNEAQ, per germline (reference sequence). Sequencing was performed on peripheral blood, taken on day 0 of AZD1222 vaccination. V gene TRBV7-9 combines with J gene TRBJ1-1; D gene unclear. The clonotype was recovered from an adult in good health. The CDR3 is CASSFAALGTEAFF. Written as DNA, the CDR3 is TGTGCCAGCAGCTTTGCGGCCCTGGGCACTGAAGCTTTCTTT.